These 4 T cell receptor beta chains were sequenced from one sample in a study of technical replicates of blood from a few donors. Method: immunoSEQ multiplex PCR; TCRdb's copy keeps in-frame clones and lacks some. The sample contains about 14,000 clones, 75% to 85% of which appear only once. The sequenced material came from PBMCs. The receptors derive from a human donor in good health.

V gene TRBV5-1 combines with J gene TRBJ2-5; a possible D gene is TRBD1 (7 bases). The V gene lost 4 bases and the J gene lost 4 bases, with 14 bases spanning the gap. Germline CDR1 and CDR2: SGHRS and YFSETQ. This CDR3 contains 14 residues. CDR3 in amino acids: CASSLQGRGETQYF. CDR3 bases: TGCGCCAGCAGCCTACAGGGGCGGGGAGAGACCCAGTACTTC.

The CDR3 coding sequence is TGCGCCAGCAGCCAAGATCCGGTTCTAGAGGCAGGGGGTGGCTACACCTTC. Its translation is CASSQDPVLEAGGGYTF. The gene calls are TRBV4-1 and TRBJ1-2, with TRBD1 identical over 7 bases. Trimming at V came to 0 bases and at J to 7 bases, leaving 14 bases not matched to a gene. The CDR3 contains 17 residues. CDR1 and CDR2 from the germline V gene are MGHRA and YSYEKL.

This chain connects TRBV7-9 to TRBJ2-3; TRBD2 agrees at 9 bases. CDR3 length equals 16 residues. The V and J ends lost 4 bases and 1 base, in that order; junction bases with no gene match: 6. Germline values: CDR1 SEHNR, CDR2 FQNEAQ (reference sequence). CDR3: CASSSRLAGRTDTQYF. The CDR3 nucleotides read TGTGCCAGCAGCTCCCGGCTAGCGGGACGCACAGATACGCAGTATTTT.

The V and J genes are TRBV7-8 and TRBJ2-3; 9 bases match TRBD2. Looked up from germline, CDR1 is SGHVS and CDR2 is FQNEAQ. CDR3 length: 16 residues. V lost 4 bases and J lost 2; bases outside the gene matches: 7. This CDR3 reads CASSSGLAGPTDTQYF. Here the CDR3 DNA reads TGTGCCAGCAGCTCAGGGCTAGCGGGACCCACAGATACGCAGTATTTT. Variable domain in full (rest from reference TRBV7-8 and TRBJ2-3): GAGVSQSPRYKVAKRGQDVALRCDPISGHVSLFWYQQALGQGPEFLTYFQNEAQLDKSGLPSDRFFAERPEGSVSTLKIQRTQQEDSAVYLCASSSGLAGPTDTQYFGPGTRLTVL.